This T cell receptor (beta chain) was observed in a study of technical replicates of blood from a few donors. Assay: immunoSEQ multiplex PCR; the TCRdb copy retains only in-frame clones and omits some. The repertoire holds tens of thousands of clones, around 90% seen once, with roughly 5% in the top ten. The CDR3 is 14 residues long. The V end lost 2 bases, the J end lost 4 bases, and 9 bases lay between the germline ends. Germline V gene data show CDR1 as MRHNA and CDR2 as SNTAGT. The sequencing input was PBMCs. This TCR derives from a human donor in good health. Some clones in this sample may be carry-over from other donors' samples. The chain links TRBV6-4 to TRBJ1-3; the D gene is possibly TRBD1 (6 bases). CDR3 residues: CASSDETGGNTIYF. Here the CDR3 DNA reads TGTGCCAGCAGTGACGAGACAGGCGGAAACACCATATATTTT.